Below, 2 T cell receptor beta chains from the same sample are listed, as sequenced in a study of control samples from healthy donors and cancer patients. Only in-frame clones appear in the TCRdb table, and some are missing; sequencing was by immunoSEQ multiplex PCR. The data show 55,000 to 70,000 clones, with 90% seen just once and roughly 5.6% held by the top ten. Source material: PBMCs. These receptor sequences come from a man aged 55 to 69 with colorectal cancer.

This sequence joins TRBV3-1 (or the pseudogene TRBV3-2) and TRBJ2-1; perhaps TRBD1 as D (5 bases). Per germline, CDR1 LGHDT and CDR2 YNNKEL (reference sequence). V gave up 3 bases and J gave up 5 bases, with 17 bases separating them. CDR3 length equals 16 residues. Here the CDR3 DNA reads TGTGCCAGCAGCCAGGATGGTAGGGGCAGGAACAATGAGCAGTTCTTC. This gives the protein CASSQDGRGRNNEQFF.

The rearrangement links TRBV28 to TRBJ2-7; 7 bases are a match to TRBD2. V dropped 3 bases and J dropped 3; count of bases not matched to a gene: 5. This CDR3 has 14 residues. Germline lookup yields CDR1 MDHEN and CDR2 SYDVKM. CDR3 sequence reads: CASSFGGEGYEQYF. CDR3 nucleotide sequence: TGTGCCAGCAGTTTTGGGGGGGAGGGCTACGAGCAGTACTTC.